The entry below gives a single TCR beta chain sequence along with its context. Its specificity is not known. These data are taken from a study of cytomegalovirus exposure and HLA in healthy donors. Study results and caveats: It was assumed in the presence/absence analyses that sequencing depth was roughly uniform across donors.

The study ran its PCR with 60 Vbeta and 13 Jbeta primers. Libraries were prepared by immunoSEQ multiplex PCR; TCRdb keeps only in-frame clonotypes and omits some of them. Of 120,000 to 150,000 clones listed, around 80% are singletons. Germline values: CDR1 MNHEY, CDR2 SVGAGI. Trimming removed 6 bases at V and 2 bases at J, with 15 bases between. This CDR3 is built from 15 residues. The TCR originated in a middle-aged man in good health and CMV-seronegative. The rearrangement uses TRBV6-5 and TRBJ2-3; D might be TRBD2 (5 bases). The sample taken for sequencing was PBMCs. In nucleotides, the CDR3 is TGTGCCAGCAGCCCTACGAGGGCTCCCACAGATACGCAGTATTTT. Translating gives CASSPTRAPTDTQYF.